The T cell receptor beta chain under discussion was sequenced for a study of a mutant IDH1 vaccine in newly diagnosed glioma. Turning to the study itself: Visit V12 was at week 35; visit V13 was at week 47.

The time point is: week 35, safety follow-up. Mutant IDH1 20-mer peptide, at 300 ug, made up each vaccine dose, with topical imiquimod. The table lists this clone with a count of one. The antigen is unknown. This CDR3 comprises 13 residues. V shed 7 bases and J 6 bases; nucleotides not matched to a gene: 6. Germline lookup yields CDR1 LNHDA and CDR2 SQIVND (reference sequence). Repertoires were generated with immunoSEQ multiplex PCR, while TCRdb's copy carries only in-frame clones and drops some. The sample lists some 48,000 clones; around 78% were seen once. The genes are TRBV19 and TRBJ2-1; TRBD1 matches at 7 bases. The specimen comprised PBMCs, sampled from a glioma patient whose treatment included an IDH1 peptide vaccine. This receptor was taken from a man aged 40-49 years with glioma. CDR3 coding DNA: TGTGCCAGTACGGACAGGCTTATCAATGAGCAGTTCTTC. It yields the protein CASTDRLINEQFF.